A selection of T cell receptor beta chains follows, all from one sample in a study of molecular identifiers for immune sequencing clone quantification. Via MiXCR, TCRdb re-called the PCR reads, giving one row per CDR3 protein. The profile shows 350,000 or so distinct CDR3 sequences, 20% to 25% of them singletons. The sequenced sample was naive CD8+ T cells from blood, with Jurkat cell RNA spiked in. The receptor set was obtained from a human donor in good health. Some libraries in this study had Jurkat cell RNA spiked in. CDR3s include the opening cysteine and the closing phenylalanine or tryptophan. D genes are given only for firm matches. Size is omitted from some rows. Given values are once, few, many or a class for expanded clones.

v_call	d_call	j_call	clone_size	cdr3_nt	cdr3_aa
TRBV27	NA	TRBJ2-7	many	TGTGCCAGCAGCCCCCTCTACGAGCAGTACTTC	CASSPLYEQYF
TRBV7-9	NA	TRBJ1-1	many	TGTGCCAGCAGCTTAGAGTCCGGGCATAACGCTTTCTTT	CASSLESGHNAFF
TRBV7-9	NA	TRBJ1-1	many	TGTGCCAGCAGCCTCACCCGACACTGGTTT	CASSLTRHWF
TRBV5-1	TRBD2	TRBJ2-7	NA	TGCGCCAGCAGCTGGGGGCTACCTAGCGGGGCGATCTACGAGCAGTACTTC	CASSWGLPSGAIYEQYF
TRBV7-9	TRBD1	TRBJ1-2	many	TGTGCCAGCAGCTTAGAGACAGGGAACTATGGCTACACCTTC	CASSLETGNYGYTF
TRBV10-3	NA	TRBJ2-7	many	TGTGCCATCAGGCAGGGAAACCACGAGCAGTACTTC	CAIRQGNHEQYF
TRBV27	NA	TRBJ1-6	many	TGTGCCAGCGGGGGACCGGGACCTCCCTCAGGGCCCCTCCACTTT	CASGGPGPPSGPLHF
TRBV6-6	TRBD2	TRBJ2-4	many	TGTGCCAGCAGCATCGGCGGGGGAGCCCCCAAAAACATTCAGTACTTC	CASSIGGGAPKNIQYF
TRBV4-1	NA	TRBJ2-5	few	TGCGCCAGCAGCCCCTTTGGAGGGGAAGAGACCCAGTACTTC	CASSPFGGEETQYF
TRBV27	NA	TRBJ2-7	few	TGTGCCAGCAGTTCCCTGGGGGGTTGGGGCGAGCAGTACTTC	CASSSLGGWGEQYF
TRBV15	NA	TRBJ1-1	NA	NA	CATSRVGLGIGEALF
TRBV5-1	TRBD2	TRBJ2-5	many	TGCGCCAGCAGCTTTGGAGCGGGGATACAAGAGACCCAGTACTTC	CASSFGAGIQETQYF
TRBV5-1	NA	TRBJ2-5	many	TGCGCCAGCAGTTGGGGTGAGACCCAGTACTTC	CASSWGETQYF
TRBV14	TRBD1	TRBJ1-3	NA	TGTGCCAGCAGCCAGACAGGGACTGGAAACACCATATATTTT	CASSQTGTGNTIYF
TRBV15	TRBD1	TRBJ1-5	many	TGTGCCACCAGCAGGGACCTCGGACAGGCAGAGCCCCAGCATTTT	CATSRDLGQAEPQHF
TRBV29-1	TRBD1	TRBJ1-5	many	TGCACCGCCCGGAGGATTTCGTTGGATTGCAGGGGGATTAATCAGCCCCAGCATTTT	CTARRISLDCRGINQPQHF
TRBV5-1	NA	TRBJ2-6	many	TGCGCCAGCAGCATCACCCCTGGGAGCTCTGGGGCCAACGTCCTGACTTTC	CASSITPGSSGANVLTF
TRBV6-2/TRBV6-3	NA	TRBJ1-1	many	TGTGCCAGCTGTTTGACAGTCATGAACACTGAAGCTTTCTTT	CASCLTVMNTEAFF
TRBV10-1	TRBD1	TRBJ2-2	NA	TGCGCCAGCAGTGTAACAGGGGGTTTGGGCACCGGGGAGCTGTTTTTT	CASSVTGGLGTGELFF
TRBV12-3/TRBV12-4	TRBD1	TRBJ2-2	few	TGTGCCAGCAGTTTAGGGGACAGGGGGATCGCCGGGGAGCTGTTTTTT	CASSLGDRGIAGELFF
TRBV29-1	NA	TRBJ1-2	many	TGCAGCGTTGAAGACCCAGGGAACTATGGCTACACCTTC	CSVEDPGNYGYTF
TRBV7-8	TRBD1	TRBJ1-1	many	TGTGCCAGCAGCTTACCGGGACAGGGGAACACTGAAGCTTTCTTT	CASSLPGQGNTEAFF
TRBV6-2/TRBV6-3	NA	TRBJ2-5	many	TGTGCCAGCAGTGAAGACGGCTCCCAGTACTTC	CASSEDGSQYF
TRBV4-1	NA	TRBJ1-2	many	TGCGCCAGCAGCCAAGAGATCAGTAGTTGGTCCTATGGCTACACCTTC	CASSQEISSWSYGYTF
TRBV29-1	NA	TRBJ2-7	many	TGCAGCGTTGAGGCCGGCAACGAGCAGTACTTC	CSVEAGNEQYF